This T cell receptor (beta chain) was retrieved from a study of cytomegalovirus exposure and HLA in healthy donors. Findings of the study overall: At a 0.05 false discovery rate, a later analysis found some 18,000 TCR beta sequences to be associated with HLA alleles. Among donors in an Asian-associated ancestry cluster, a later analysis reportedly found fewer N-insertions than the approximately 670-donor mean.

Samples came from healthy bone marrow donors. Donors counted as nominally healthy when sampled, yet unrecorded immune exposures were likely. As concerns this clone: The antigen remains undetermined.

60 Vbeta and 13 Jbeta primers were used in PCR. The table came from immunoSEQ multiplex PCR; TCRdb's copy has only in-frame clones and leaves some out. The top ten clones hold under 7.5% of a sample with about 130,000 clones, around 83% of them seen once. Germline CDR1 is SGHRS and CDR2 is YFSETQ. J gave up 6 bases and V 1 base, and 8 bases lay outside the gene matches. The CDR3 runs to 16 residues. The rearrangement joins TRBV5-1 to TRBJ2-7; TRBD2 matches at 12 bases. Specimen: PBMCs. The receptor was derived from a woman aged 25 to 39 in good health and CMV-seropositive. The CDR3 region is CASSLMTSGSSREQYF. The CDR3 region has the DNA TGCGCCAGCAGCTTGATGACTAGCGGGAGCTCCCGCGAGCAGTACTTC.